The clone carrying this T cell receptor (beta chain) turned up a few times. No antigen is known for it. A sample-barcoded 5' primer and a J-beta primer mix were used in a second PCR of roughly 6 to 11 cycles. A template-switch adaptor with 12 random nucleotides tagged each cDNA molecule. All samples gave at least 3 million CDR3-containing paired-end reads. TCRdb processed the 5' RACE reads anew with MiXCR; each CDR3 protein has one entry. The sample has over 500,000 distinct CDR3 sequences, approximately 52% seen once. These data are taken from a study of blood T cells in healthy people across ages. Study findings and constraints: Per million T cells, TCR beta diversity dropped roughly linearly as age increased.

CDR1 and CDR2 (germline): KGHSH, LQKENI. CDR3 length: 16 amino acids. The ends lost 6 bases at V and 4 bases at J; junction bases unmatched: 10. The specimen was blood. The TCR sequence derives from a woman of 80 years or more in good health. The rearrangement uses TRBV18 and TRBJ2-1, with 9 bases matching TRBD2. CDR3 sequence: CASSRLGTSSYNEQFF. In DNA, the CDR3 is TGTGCCAGCTCGCGGCTAGGGACTAGCAGTTACAATGAGCAGTTCTTC.